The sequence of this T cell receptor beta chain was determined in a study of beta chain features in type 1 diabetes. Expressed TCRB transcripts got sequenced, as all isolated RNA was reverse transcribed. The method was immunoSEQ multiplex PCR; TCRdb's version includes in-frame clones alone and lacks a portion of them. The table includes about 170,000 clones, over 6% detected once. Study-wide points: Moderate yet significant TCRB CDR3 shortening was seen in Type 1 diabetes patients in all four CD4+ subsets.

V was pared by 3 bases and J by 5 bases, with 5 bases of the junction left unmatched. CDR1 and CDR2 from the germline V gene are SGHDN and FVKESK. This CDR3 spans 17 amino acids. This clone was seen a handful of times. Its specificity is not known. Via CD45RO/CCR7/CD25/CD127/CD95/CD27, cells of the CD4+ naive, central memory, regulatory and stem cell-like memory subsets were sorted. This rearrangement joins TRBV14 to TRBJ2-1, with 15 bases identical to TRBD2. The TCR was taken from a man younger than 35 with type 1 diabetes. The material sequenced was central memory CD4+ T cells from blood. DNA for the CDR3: TGTGCCAGCAGCCACGCCGGGACTAGCGGGGGGAACAATGAGCAGTTCTTC. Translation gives CASSHAGTSGGNNEQFF.